These 29 T cell receptor beta chains were all obtained from the same sample, sequenced in a study of shared clonotypes between healthy human individuals. Sequenced by immunoSEQ multiplex PCR; TCRdb stores in-frame clones only, minus some. The sample has 550,000 to 800,000 clones, about 74% seen once. The sample consisted of memory CD4+ T cells sorted from blood. Described subset: CD45RA-negative fraction. These receptors came from a woman in her 30s in good health.

This clone was observed a few times. The V gene is TRBV11-2, the J gene TRBJ1-1; the match to TRBD1 covers 10 bases. The CDR3 contains 17 residues. From germline, CDR1 is SGHAT and CDR2 FQNNGV. V lost 1 base to trimming and J lost 5 bases; unmatched junction nucleotides: 10. The CDR3 here is CASSLALRDRGRTEAFF. As DNA, the CDR3 is TGTGCCAGCAGCTTAGCACTCCGGGACAGGGGTCGAACTGAAGCTTTCTTT. The whole variable domain, filled in from reference TRBV11-2 and TRBJ1-1, reads EAGVAQSPRYKIIEKRQSVAFWCNPISGHATLYWYQQILGQGPKLLIQFQNNGVVDDSQLPKDRFSAERLKGVDSTLKIQPAKLEDSAVYLCASSLALRDRGRTEAFFGQGTRLTVV.

Details on this clone: Other nucleotide sequences from this sample produce the same CDR3. This sequence joins TRBV5-1 and TRBJ1-4; 8 bases align to TRBD1. J gave up 7 bases and V 3 bases, and 5 bases lay outside the gene matches. The CDR3 totals 14 residues. The germline gives CDR1 SGHRS, CDR2 YFSETQ. The CDR3 region is CASSSGQGGEKLFF. For the CDR3, the DNA is TGCGCCAGCAGCTCCGGACAGGGAGGTGAAAAACTGTTTTTT.

The chain carries TRBV6-4 and TRBJ1-4; D ambiguous. Trimming cost V 7 bases and J 0 bases, with 18 bases left between them. This CDR3 comprises 17 residues. Germline values: CDR1 MRHNA, CDR2 SNTAGT. CDR3 DNA sequence: TGTGCCAGCACCCAGCGGCCACAACCCGCAACTAATGAAAAACTGTTTTTT. It codes for CASTQRPQPATNEKLFF.

The chain combines TRBV19 with TRBJ2-7; a weak D match, TRBD1 (6 bases). The CDR3 runs 13 residues. Germline CDR1 reads LNHDA; CDR2 reads SQIVND (reference sequence). The V and J ends lost 5 bases and 3 bases respectively, with 11 bases between them. The CDR3 sequence: CASSSGQIYEQYF. The CDR3 nucleotides are TGTGCCAGTAGTTCGGGACAAATCTACGAGCAGTACTTC.

The chain combines TRBV7-9 with TRBJ2-2; D tentatively reads TRBD1 or TRBD2 (6 bases each). Germline V gene data show CDR1 as SEHNR and CDR2 as FQNEAQ (reference sequence). The CDR3 consists of 14 residues. V was trimmed by 4 bases and J by 3 bases, leaving 9 bases between them. The chain's CDR3 is CASSWRGDTGELFF. DNA for the CDR3: TGTGCCAGCAGCTGGAGGGGGGACACCGGGGAGCTGTTTTTT.

This sequence joins TRBV2 and TRBJ1-1, with D possibly matching TRBD1 (5 bases). This CDR3 is built from 13 residues. Germline assignment: CDR1 SNHLY and CDR2 FYNNEI. The germline V and J ends were trimmed by 6 bases and 3 bases, with 11 bases remaining between them. DNA for the CDR3: TGTGCCAGCAGCCGGGACGTCGACACTGAAGCTTTCTTT. Protein sequence: CASSRDVDTEAFF.

To note about this clone: A much larger clone lies one base from this, so it may be a read error. The chain uses TRBV18 and TRBJ2-3; the D is unclear. The CDR3 has 13 residues. V was cut by 2 bases and J by 2 bases, with 5 bases left in between. The germline V gene encodes CDR1 KGHSH and CDR2 LQKENI. CDR3 DNA sequence: TGTGCCAGCTCACCAGGGGACACAGATACGCAGTATTTT. It specifies CASSPGDTDTQYF.

This chain uses TRBV4-1 with TRBJ2-1; D unresolved. Germline loops: CDR1 MGHRA, CDR2 YSYEKL. CDR3 length: 14 amino acids. With 5 bases removed from V and 7 bases from J, the gap between germline ends came to 15 bases. CDR3 protein: CASSAQWGWNEQFF. The CDR3 DNA follows: TGCGCCAGCAGCGCCCAGTGGGGTTGGAATGAGCAGTTCTTC.

The V and J genes are TRBV19 and TRBJ1-5; the match to TRBD1 covers 7 bases. Germline assignment: CDR1 LNHDA and CDR2 SQIVND (reference sequence). Trimming at V came to 5 bases and at J to 6 bases, leaving 7 bases not matched to a gene. CDR3 length: 14 amino acids. The CDR3 DNA follows: TGTGCCAGTAGTCTCACAGGGGCGGGTCAGCCCCAGCATTTT. Translated, it gives CASSLTGAGQPQHF.

CDR3 DNA: TGTGCCAGCAGTAAAATCGGCAGGGGGGGAACTAACACTGAAGCTTTCTTT. Amino acids: CASSKIGRGGTNTEAFF. This chain links TRBV27 with TRBJ1-1, with 7 bases matching TRBD1. Germline V gives CDR1 MNHEY, CDR2 SMNVEV (reference sequence). The J segment lost 2 bases and the V segment lost 5 bases, leaving 14 bases of the junction unmatched. The CDR3 totals 17 residues.

This clone has a single count. The genes are TRBV5-1 and TRBJ1-2, with 7 bases matching TRBD1. Germline lookup yields CDR1 SGHRS and CDR2 YFSETQ. The CDR3 contains 13 residues. V lost 4 bases to trimming and J lost 8 bases; unmatched junction nucleotides: 8. The CDR3 nucleotides read TGCGCCAGCAGCCGCGAGGGGGCGAAGGGCTACACCTTC. It is translated as CASSREGAKGYTF. Filled out from reference TRBV5-1 and TRBJ1-2, the complete variable domain reads KAGVTQTPRYLIKTRGQQVTLSCSPISGHRSVSWYQQTPGQGLQFLFEYFSETQRNKGNFPGRFSGRQFSNSRSEMNVSTLELGDSALYLCASSREGAKGYTFGSGTRLTVV.

The rearrangement uses TRBV2 and TRBJ2-7, with a possible D match to TRBD2 (6 bases). The germline V and J ends were trimmed by 9 bases and 1 base, with 7 bases remaining between them. Looked up from germline, CDR1 is SNHLY and CDR2 is FYNNEI. This CDR3 has 11 amino acids. Here the CDR3 reads CASGTSYEQYF. CDR3 DNA sequence: TGTGCCAGTGGGACTTCCTACGAGCAGTACTTC.

The chain links TRBV27 to TRBJ2-3; D is perhaps TRBD1 (6 bases). Trimming removed 5 bases from V and 9 bases from J, with 15 bases in between. Looked up from germline, CDR1 is MNHEY and CDR2 is SMNVEV (reference sequence). The CDR3 extends over 13 amino acids. DNA of the CDR3: TGTGCCAGCAGTAAGACAGGAGCCGGGACGCAGTATTTT. Encoded protein: CASSKTGAGTQYF.

This clone was detected only a few times. This chain uses TRBV7-9 with TRBJ2-7; no clear D. V lost 6 bases and J lost 5, with 11 bases in between. The CDR3 is 12 residues long. CDR1 is SEHNR, CDR2 FQNEAQ, per germline (reference sequence). The CDR3 nucleotides are TGTGCCAGCAGGGGCTCCGGCGACGAGCAGTACTTC. Amino acids: CASRGSGDEQYF.

V and J are TRBV28 and TRBJ1-2, with 11 bases that match TRBD1. The CDR3 is 16 amino acids. CDR1 is MDHEN, CDR2 SYDVKM, per germline. Trimming removed 4 bases from V and 2 bases from J; junction bases left unmatched: 6. This chain's CDR3 is CASSSGTGGWNYGYTF. CDR3 nucleotide sequence: TGTGCCAGCAGTTCCGGGACAGGGGGGTGGAACTATGGCTACACCTTC.

CDR3 protein: CASSGGRGLAYEQYF. As DNA, the CDR3 is TGTGCCAGCAGTGGAGGACGGGGTTTGGCCTACGAGCAGTACTTC. The rearrangement uses TRBV2 and TRBJ2-7; D might be TRBD2 (5 bases). This CDR3 is built from 15 residues. With 4 bases removed from V and 2 bases from J, the gap between germline ends came to 15 bases. Germline assignment: CDR1 SNHLY and CDR2 FYNNEI.

The V gene is TRBV4-1, the J gene TRBJ1-2; D unclear. The length of the CDR3 is 13 residues. CDR1 and CDR2 (germline): MGHRA, YSYEKL. V was pared by 4 bases and J by 1 base, with 7 bases between. CDR3 in amino acids: CASSPRINYGYTF. The CDR3 nucleotides read TGCGCCAGCAGCCCGCGAATTAACTATGGCTACACCTTC.

The chain joins TRBV7-8 to TRBJ2-7; D possibly corresponds to TRBD2 (6 bases). CDR1 and CDR2 (germline): SGHVS, FQNEAQ. The germline V and J ends were trimmed by 1 base and 4 bases, with 20 bases remaining between them. The CDR3 runs to 17 residues. The CDR3 loop reads CASSLDLGGITRYEQYF. CDR3 DNA sequence: TGTGCCAGCAGCTTAGATCTTGGGGGGATTACCCGTTACGAGCAGTACTTC.

CDR3 sequence (DNA): TGCGCCAGCTCCGAAAGAGCGGGGAGAACCTACGAGCAGTACTTC. This gives the protein CASSERAGRTYEQYF. The gene calls are TRBV5-1 and TRBJ2-7; 7 nucleotides match TRBD2. CDR3 length: 15 amino acids. V was pared by 7 bases and J by 2 bases, with 12 bases of the junction left unmatched. CDR1 SGHRS and CDR2 YFSETQ come from the germline V gene.

This clone appeared once. The same CDR3 also results from other DNA sequences found in this sample. V and J are TRBV18 and TRBJ1-2, with 8 positions matching TRBD1. Germline V CDR1 and CDR2: KGHSH, LQKENI. Trimming took 3 bases from V and 2 from J; bases not matched to a gene: 5. The CDR3 is 15 amino acids. CDR3 sequence (DNA): TGTGCCAGCTCACCTCCGGGACAGGAGAACTATGGCTACACCTTC. Encoded protein: CASSPPGQENYGYTF.

The chain has TRBV2 and TRBJ1-1; D is perhaps TRBD1 (6 bases). The germline V gene has CDR1 SNHLY and CDR2 FYNNEI. The CDR3 spans 12 residues. The CDR3 nucleotides are TGTGCATCAAGGGGCAGGGGTATCGAAGCTTTCTTT. Amino acids: CASRGRGIEAFF.

The J gene is TRBJ2-1, the V gene TRBV4-2; a possible D gene is TRBD2 (5 bases). V dropped 4 bases and J dropped 0 bases, with 13 bases sitting between them. The CDR3 runs to 16 residues. Germline loops: CDR1 LGHNA, CDR2 YNFKEQ. CDR3 in amino acids: CASSPSDLSSYNEQFF. The CDR3 nucleotides are TGTGCCAGCAGCCCATCGGACTTGAGCTCCTACAATGAGCAGTTCTTC.

The chain combines TRBV28 with TRBJ1-1; 7 positions match TRBD1. CDR1 MDHEN and CDR2 SYDVKM come from the germline V gene. V lost 7 bases, J lost 1 base, and 6 bases stayed unmatched. The CDR3 contains 14 residues. The CDR3, as DNA: TGTGCCAGCACCGGGGACAGCCGGAACACTGAAGCTTTCTTT. Protein sequence: CASTGDSRNTEAFF.

This clone was seen just once. The chain carries TRBV5-1 and TRBJ2-5; D not certain. Germline V lookup: CDR1 SGHRS, CDR2 YFSETQ. The V gene lost 3 bases and the J gene lost 5 bases, with 17 bases spanning the gap. The CDR3 is 15 residues long. The DNA of the CDR3 is TGCGCCAGCAGCTCCCAATCAGCTAGTATGGAGACCCAGTACTTC. This codes for CASSSQSASMETQYF.

The chain couples TRBV5-6 to TRBJ2-7; possible D gene TRBD2, 5 bases. V lost 2 bases, J lost 1 base, and 7 bases lay in between. The CDR3 extends over 13 amino acids. Germline V lookup: CDR1 SGHDT, CDR2 YYEEEE. The CDR3 nucleotides are TGTGCCAGCAGCTTTGGGAGATCCTACGAGCAGTACTTC. This gives the protein CASSFGRSYEQYF.

The chain joins TRBV28 to TRBJ2-2, with TRBD1 matching over 8 bases. Germline V gene data show CDR1 as MDHEN and CDR2 as SYDVKM. After removal of 3 bases from V and 5 bases from J, the junction contained 5 bases not matched to a gene. The CDR3 length is 15 residues. The CDR3 reads CASSLDRAGTGELFF. The CDR3 DNA follows: TGTGCCAGCAGTTTGGACAGGGCGGGTACCGGGGAGCTGTTTTTT.

This clone has a count of ten or more. The J gene is TRBJ1-5, the V gene TRBV2; perhaps TRBD1 as D (5 bases). CDR3 length: 13 amino acids. V was trimmed by 6 bases and J by 4 bases, leaving 10 bases between them. Germline V gene sequence: CDR1 SNHLY, CDR2 FYNNEI. CDR3 amino acids: CASSADTNQPQHF. The DNA of the CDR3 is TGTGCCAGCAGCGCGGACACAAATCAGCCCCAGCATTTT.

V is TRBV27 and J is TRBJ2-1; 8 bases map to TRBD2. Per the germline V gene, CDR1 is MNHEY and CDR2 is SMNVEV (reference sequence). Trimming at V came to 3 bases and at J to 3 bases, leaving 7 bases not matched to a gene. The CDR3 is 16 residues long. CDR3 protein: CASSFWTSSYYNEQFF. CDR3 bases: TGTGCCAGCAGTTTTTGGACTAGCAGCTACTACAATGAGCAGTTCTTC.

The V call is TRBV15, the J call TRBJ2-5, with D tentatively TRBD1 or TRBD2 (7 bases each). The germline V and J ends were trimmed by 3 bases and 11 bases, with 19 bases remaining between them. This CDR3 contains 14 residues. Germline assignment: CDR1 LNHNV and CDR2 YYDKDF (reference sequence). DNA for the CDR3: TGTGCCACCAGCAGTACACAGGGGAGGGGGGAGCAGTACTTC. Translating gives CATSSTQGRGEQYF.